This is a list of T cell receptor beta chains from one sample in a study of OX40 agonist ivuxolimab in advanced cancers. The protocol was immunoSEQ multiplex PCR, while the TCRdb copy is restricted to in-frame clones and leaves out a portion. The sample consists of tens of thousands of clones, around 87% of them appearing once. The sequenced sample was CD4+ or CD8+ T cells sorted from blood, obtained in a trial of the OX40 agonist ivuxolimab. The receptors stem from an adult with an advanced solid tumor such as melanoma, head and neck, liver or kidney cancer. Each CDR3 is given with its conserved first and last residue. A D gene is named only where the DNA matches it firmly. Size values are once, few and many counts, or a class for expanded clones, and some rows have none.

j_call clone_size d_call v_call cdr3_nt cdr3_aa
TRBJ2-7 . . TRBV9 TGTGCCAGCAGCCCCCTAGTATTTGGCTACGAGCAGTACTTC CASSPLVFGYEQYF
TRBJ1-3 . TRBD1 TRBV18 TGTGCCAGCTCACCATTACAGGGGGCGCCTGGAAACACCATATATTTT CASSPLQGAPGNTIYF
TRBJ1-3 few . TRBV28 TGTGCCAGCAGTTTATCAGGAACATTCTCTGGAAACACCATATATTTT CASSLSGTFSGNTIYF
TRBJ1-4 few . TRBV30 TGTGCCTGGAGTGTCAGCAGGGGTAATGAAAAACTGTTTTTT CAWSVSRGNEKLFF
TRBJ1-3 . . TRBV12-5 TGTGCTAGTGGTTTGAGACAGAAGGGAAACACCATATATTTT CASGLRQKGNTIYF
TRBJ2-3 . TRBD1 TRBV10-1 TGCGCCAGCAGTGGGGGACAGGGCACCACAGATACGCAGTATTTT CASSGGQGTTDTQYF
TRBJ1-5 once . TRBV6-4 TGTGCCAGCAGAGCCCTGAGGAGGGATAGCAATCAGCCCCAGCATTTT CASRALRRDSNQPQHF
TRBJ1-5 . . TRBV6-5 TGTGCCAGCAGCGGGGGGTATCCGAACGATCAGCCCCAGCATTTT CASSGGYPNDQPQHF
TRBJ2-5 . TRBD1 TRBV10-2 TGCGCCAGCAGGGGGACAGGGAATCAAGAGACCCAGTACTTC CASRGTGNQETQYF
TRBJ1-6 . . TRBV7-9 TGTGCCAGCAGCTTAGGATCCTCCTATAATTCACCCCTCCACTTT CASSLGSSYNSPLHF
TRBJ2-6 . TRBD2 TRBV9 TGTGCCAGCAGCGTAGGGGCGGGAGTCGGGGCCAACGTCCTGACTTTC CASSVGAGVGANVLTF